This TCR beta chain was retrieved from a study of blood T cells in healthy people across ages. At least ten counts were recorded for this clonotype. Together with a sample-barcoded 5' primer, a J-beta primer mix was included in a second PCR lasting about 6 to 11 cycles. Researchers report that a template-switch adaptor with 12 random nucleotides tagged each cDNA molecule. TCRdb reanalysed the 5' RACE reads using MiXCR and keeps one entry per CDR3 protein. The sample includes hundreds of thousands of distinct CDR3 sequences, 25% to 35% of them seen just once. The germline V gene encodes CDR1 DFQATT and CDR2 SNEGSKA (reference sequence). Unmatched junction bases numbered 9, after V lost 0 bases and J lost 4 bases. There are 16 residues in the CDR3.

This clonotype was sampled from a woman of 80 years or more in good health. This chain uses TRBV20-1 with TRBJ2-1, with 7 positions matching TRBD1. The specimen sequenced was blood. The CDR3 loop reads CSARDFGRGKYNEQFF. Here the CDR3 DNA reads TGCAGTGCTAGAGATTTCGGCAGGGGGAAGTACAATGAGCAGTTCTTC.